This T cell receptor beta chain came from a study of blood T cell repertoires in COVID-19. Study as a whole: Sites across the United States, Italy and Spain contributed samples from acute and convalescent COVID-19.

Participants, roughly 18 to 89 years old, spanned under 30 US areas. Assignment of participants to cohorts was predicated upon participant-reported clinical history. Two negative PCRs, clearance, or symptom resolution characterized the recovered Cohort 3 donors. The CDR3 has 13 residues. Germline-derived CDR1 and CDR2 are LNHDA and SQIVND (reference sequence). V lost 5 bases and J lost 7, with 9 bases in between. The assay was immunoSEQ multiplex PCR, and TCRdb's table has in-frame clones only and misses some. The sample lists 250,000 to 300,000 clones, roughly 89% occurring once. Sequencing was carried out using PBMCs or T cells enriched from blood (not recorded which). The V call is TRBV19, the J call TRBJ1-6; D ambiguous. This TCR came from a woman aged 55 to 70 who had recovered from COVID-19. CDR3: CASSPTANSPLHF. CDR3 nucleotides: TGTGCCAGTAGTCCTACAGCAAATTCACCCCTCCACTTT.